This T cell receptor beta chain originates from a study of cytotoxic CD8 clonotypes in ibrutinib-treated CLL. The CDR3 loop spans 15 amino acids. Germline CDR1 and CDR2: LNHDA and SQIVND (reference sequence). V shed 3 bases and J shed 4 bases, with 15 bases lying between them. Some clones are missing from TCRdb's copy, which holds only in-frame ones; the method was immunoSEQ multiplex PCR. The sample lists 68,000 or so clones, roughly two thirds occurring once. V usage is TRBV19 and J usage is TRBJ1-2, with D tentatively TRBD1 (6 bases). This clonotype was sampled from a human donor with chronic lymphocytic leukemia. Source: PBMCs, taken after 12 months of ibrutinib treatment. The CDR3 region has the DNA TGTGCCAGTAGTATGAGGGCAGGGGCCCTCTATGGCTACACCTTC. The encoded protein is CASSMRAGALYGYTF.